This TCR beta chain derives from a study of T cell responses to AZD1222 COVID-19 vaccine. The germline V gene has CDR1 SGDLS and CDR2 YYNGEE. The CDR3 runs 14 residues. The ends were cut back, 3 bases at V and 1 base at J, with 9 bases in the middle. Overall study findings and caveats: All repertoire sampling was performed exclusively after the peak T cell response. Spike-specific TCR breadth and depth rose after two AZD1222 doses.

Regarding this clone: The target antigen is unknown.

The table came from immunoSEQ multiplex PCR; TCRdb's copy has only in-frame clones and leaves some out. The repertoire consists of 120,000 to 150,000 clones, with approximately 94% occurring once and the leading ten covering roughly 5%. V usage is TRBV9 and J usage is TRBJ2-3, with D perhaps matching TRBD1 (5 bases). The source is an adult in good health. Sequences were derived from peripheral blood, sampled on day 0 of AZD1222 vaccination. CDR3 in amino acids: CASSEGDRTDTQYF. The CDR3 nucleotides are TGTGCCAGCAGCGAAGGGGATCGCACAGATACGCAGTATTTT.